The 21 T cell receptor beta chains presented below share a single source sample, sequenced in a study of cytomegalovirus exposure and HLA in healthy donors. PCR used 60 Vbeta primers and 13 Jbeta primers. The data were produced by immunoSEQ multiplex PCR, yet TCRdb's version contains in-frame clones alone and is incomplete. Its clone listing holds about 140,000 clones. The source material was PBMCs. Receptors originate from a man aged 40-49 years in good health and CMV-seronegative.

This chain connects TRBV10-3 to TRBJ2-1; 9 positions agree with TRBD1. The germline V gene encodes CDR1 ENHRY and CDR2 SYGVKD. The CDR3 runs 16 residues. The J segment lost 3 bases and the V segment lost 8 bases, leaving 11 bases of the junction unmatched. DNA of the CDR3: TGTGCCATCCAGGCCGGGACAGGGAAGGGCTACAATGAGCAGTTCTTC. It translates to CAIQAGTGKGYNEQFF.

The CDR3 is CASSSGGTSTDTQYF. The CDR3 DNA reads as TGCGCCAGCAGCTCGGGTGGGACTAGCACAGATACGCAGTATTTT. V gene TRBV4-3 combines with J gene TRBJ2-3; maybe TRBD2 (6 bases). The CDR3 loop spans 15 amino acids. V was shortened by 5 bases and J by 0 bases, with 12 bases between the two germline ends. Per the germline V gene, CDR1 is LGHNA and CDR2 is YSLEER.

The chain combines TRBV7-2 with TRBJ2-1; 8 bases fit TRBD2. J gave up 4 bases and V 6 bases, and 8 bases lay outside the gene matches. CDR3 size: 15 residues. CDR1 is SGHTA, CDR2 FQGNSA, per germline. The CDR3 protein is CASRASGGTYNEQFF. In nucleotides, the CDR3 is TGTGCCAGCAGGGCGAGCGGGGGAACATACAATGAGCAGTTCTTC.

The gene calls are TRBV7-6 and TRBJ1-3; TRBD1 is a possible D gene (5 bases). Germline V gene lookup returns CDR1 SGHVS and CDR2 FNYEAQ. Trimming removed 5 bases from V and 0 bases from J, with 17 bases in between. The CDR3 is made up of 17 amino acids. The CDR3 spells CASSPGLTGASGNTIYF. CDR3 coding DNA: TGTGCCAGCAGCCCCGGCTTAACAGGAGCCTCTGGAAACACCATATATTTT.

As to this clone: The sample has other DNA sequences that encode this CDR3 too. V is TRBV6-1 and J is TRBJ2-5; D gene unclear. The CDR3 totals 11 residues. V lost 3 bases, J lost 5 bases, and 4 bases lay in between. Germline values: CDR1 MNHNS, CDR2 SASEGT. The CDR3 region is CASSEQETQYF. The DNA for the CDR3 is TGTGCCAGCAGTGAGCAGGAGACCCAGTACTTC.

J is TRBJ2-5 and V is TRBV7-3; D gene uncertain. Germline assignment: CDR1 SGHTA and CDR2 FQGTGA. Trimming left V 1 base short and J 4 bases short, with 13 bases between. The CDR3 covers 15 residues. The CDR3 sequence: CASSLRGPSGETQYF. In DNA form, the CDR3 reads TGTGCCAGCAGCTTAAGAGGTCCGTCCGGAGAGACCCAGTACTTC.

The J gene is TRBJ1-2, the V gene TRBV19, with D maybe TRBD1 (6 bases). The V end lost 1 base, the J end lost 6 bases, and 15 bases lay between the germline ends. The V gene's germline CDR1 is LNHDA and CDR2 SQIVND (reference sequence). This CDR3 region has 15 residues. In nucleotides, the CDR3 is TGTGCCAGTAGTATAGGGGGGGGGCTTGTGGATGGCTACACCTTC. Translating gives CASSIGGGLVDGYTF.

J is TRBJ1-2 and V is TRBV6-5, with 9 positions matching TRBD1. Per the germline V gene, CDR1 is MNHEY and CDR2 is SVGAGI. V shed 6 bases and J 7 bases; nucleotides not matched to a gene: 9. The CDR3 runs 14 residues. This CDR3 is CASSLGTGRSGYTF. Written as DNA, the CDR3 is TGTGCCAGCAGCTTAGGGACAGGGCGAAGTGGCTACACCTTC.

The DNA for the CDR3 is TGTGCCAGCAGCTTATCGACAGGGGATACCTACGAGCAGTACTTC. Its translation is CASSLSTGDTYEQYF. The chain recombines TRBV7-2 with TRBJ2-7; 8 bases are shared with TRBD1. The V and J ends lost 2 bases and 2 bases, in that order; junction bases with no gene match: 5. CDR1 SGHTA and CDR2 FQGNSA come from the germline V gene. This CDR3 has 15 residues.

This chain uses TRBV9 with TRBJ1-2, with D possibly TRBD1 on 5 matching bases. The V end was cut by 0 bases, the J end by 7 bases, with 13 bases between. CDR1 is SGDLS and CDR2 is YYNGEE in the germline V gene. The CDR3 is 14 amino acids. This CDR3 reads CASSVGGASTGYTF. The CDR3 DNA follows: TGTGCCAGCAGCGTAGGGGGCGCCTCTACTGGCTACACCTTC.

The chain employs TRBV6-6 and TRBJ1-1, with 9 positions matching TRBD1. The CDR3 sequence is 15 residues long. J was trimmed by 6 bases and V by 7 bases; bases with no gene match: 12. The germline gives CDR1 MNHNY, CDR2 SVGAGI (reference sequence). Here the CDR3 DNA reads TGTGCCAGCACCAAACAGGGGGCGCAGGTCCCTGAAGCTTTCTTT. Protein: CASTKQGAQVPEAFF.

This sequence joins TRBV5-1 and TRBJ2-2; a weak D match, TRBD2 (6 bases). The germline gives CDR1 SGHRS, CDR2 YFSETQ. The CDR3 covers 13 residues. V shed 4 bases and J shed 5 bases, with 9 bases lying between them. CDR3 sequence (DNA): TGCGCCAGCAGCGCTGCGGGGACCGGGGAGCTGTTTTTT. Protein: CASSAAGTGELFF.

V usage is TRBV6-6 and J usage is TRBJ2-7; D is uncertain. V lost 6 bases to trimming and J lost 0 bases, with 15 bases between them. From germline, CDR1 is MNHNY and CDR2 SVGAGI (reference sequence). The CDR3 spans 15 residues. The CDR3 DNA reads TGTGCCAGCAGGGGTGAAGCGAGGAGCTCCTACGAGCAGTACTTC. Translation: CASRGEARSSYEQYF.

V usage is TRBV7-2 and J usage is TRBJ2-7; 7 bases map to TRBD2. This CDR3 comprises 16 residues. The V gene end was trimmed by 6 bases and the J gene end by 3 bases; junction bases not matched to a gene: 14. Germline CDR1 and CDR2: SGHTA and FQGNSA. Here the CDR3 reads CASSLSEATSRYEQYF. CDR3 nucleotide sequence: TGTGCCAGCAGTCTTAGCGAGGCGACTAGCCGCTACGAGCAGTACTTC.

This chain uses TRBV7-8 with TRBJ2-3, with 8 bases matching TRBD2. Losses at the gene ends were 1 base for V and 4 bases for J; bases not matched to a gene: 4. Germline V CDR1 and CDR2: SGHVS, FQNEAQ. The CDR3 contains 15 residues. CDR3 amino acids: CASSLGGLGADTQYF. The CDR3 DNA is TGTGCCAGCAGCTTAGGGGGACTAGGAGCAGATACGCAGTATTTT.

This chain uses TRBV6-1 with TRBJ2-3, with a possible D match to TRBD2 (6 bases). Germline loops: CDR1 MNHNS, CDR2 SASEGT. The CDR3 is 14 amino acids. The V and J ends lost 4 bases and 3 bases respectively, with 11 bases between them. CDR3 in DNA: TGTGCCAGCAGTGCGACTAGGAGTACAGATACGCAGTATTTT. Translated: CASSATRSTDTQYF.

This chain connects TRBV5-6 to TRBJ2-1, with 7 bases aligning to TRBD1. The CDR3 sequence is 13 residues long. With V trimmed by 2 bases and J by 9 bases, 5 bases remained unmatched. Germline CDR1 SGHDT, CDR2 YYEEEE. The CDR3 DNA reads as TGTGCCAGCAGCTTTAGAACAGGGGCTGAGCAGTTCTTC. This gives the protein CASSFRTGAEQFF.

The CDR3 protein is CASSTTGVGDSEAFF. The DNA for the CDR3 is TGTGCCAGCAGTACTACAGGGGTTGGAGACTCTGAAGCTTTCTTT. V gene TRBV6-6 combines with J gene TRBJ1-1, with 7 bases that match TRBD1. CDR3 length: 15 amino acids. Germline loops: CDR1 MNHNY, CDR2 SVGAGI (reference sequence). The junction had 12 bases not matched to a gene; V was cut back by 5 bases and J by 6 bases.

V is TRBV4-1 and J is TRBJ2-5; D is uncertain. This CDR3 contains 17 residues. V shed 2 bases and J shed 0 bases, with 16 bases lying between them. Per germline, CDR1 MGHRA and CDR2 YSYEKL. The chain's CDR3 is CASSQHSPVVYQETQYF. CDR3 coding DNA: TGCGCCAGCAGCCAACATTCCCCAGTGGTGTACCAAGAGACCCAGTACTTC.

The chain employs TRBV10-3 and TRBJ1-1; D is perhaps TRBD1 (6 bases). The CDR3 loop spans 14 amino acids. V lost 2 bases, J lost 0 bases, and 7 bases lay in between. Germline V gives CDR1 ENHRY, CDR2 SYGVKD. CDR3 sequence reads: CAISEDRLNTEAFF. DNA for the CDR3: TGTGCCATCAGTGAGGACAGGTTGAACACTGAAGCTTTCTTT.

CDR3: CATSRDQRSEKYF. Written as DNA, the CDR3 is TGTGCCACCAGCAGAGATCAACGGAGCGAAAAGTATTTT. V usage is TRBV15 and J usage is TRBJ2-3, with unresolved D. The ends were cut back, 0 bases at V and 13 bases at J, with 14 bases in the middle. Per germline, CDR1 LNHNV and CDR2 YYDKDF (reference sequence). CDR3 length: 13 residues.